The clone carrying this T cell receptor beta chain was found once. The target antigen is unknown. It may be a read error: a sequence one base away is much more abundant. The missing conserved phenylalanine or tryptophan at the end of this CDR3 makes a read error likely. This sample stems from a study of Graves' ophthalmopathy and Graves' hyperthyroidism. Study-wide points: Ophthalmopathy progression predictions by the model showed 72.22% specificity and 70.59% sensitivity.

Researchers took RNA transcripts and amplified TCR beta CDR3 regions from them. HTBI primers were employed in first-round RT-PCR, then a second-round multiplex PCR followed. TCRdb itself ran the multiplex PCR reads through MiXCR, one entry per CDR3 protein. The sample includes approximately 700,000 distinct CDR3 sequences, 35% to 50% of them seen just once. The length of the CDR3 is 14 residues. Germline CDR1 DFQATT, CDR2 SNEGSKA (reference sequence). Trimming took off 1 base at V and 4 bases at J, with 13 bases between the two ends. The chain employs TRBV20-1 and TRBJ2-5; no firm D call. The receptor comes from an adult man with Graves' ophthalmopathy. The sequenced sample was peripheral blood. As DNA, the CDR3 is TGCAGTGCTAGAGTGGGAACTGCCCGAGAGACCCAGTACGTC. Translated, it gives CSARVGTARETQYV.